The next 27 T cell receptor beta chains were all read from a single sample in a study of CD8 T cells in ankylosing spondylitis. TCRdb itself ran the 5' RACE reads through MiXCR, one entry per CDR3 protein. This sample carries about 64,000 distinct CDR3 sequences, roughly 6.2% of them seen once, and the ten largest clones take 5%. Specimen: synovial fluid, either unsorted or a sorted T cell fraction (not recorded which). The receptors derive from a male donor with ankylosing spondylitis.

This clonotype has a count of ten or more. This chain's CDR3 is CASAPFEGHPFQGDTQYF. The CDR3 coding sequence is TGTGCCAGCGCCCCCTTCGAGGGACACCCGTTTCAGGGAGATACGCAGTATTTT. V gene TRBV5-4 combines with J gene TRBJ2-3; TRBD1 might be the D (6 bases). Germline CDR1 and CDR2: SGHNT and YYREEE (reference sequence). The CDR3 runs 18 residues. V dropped 7 bases and J dropped 5 bases, with 29 bases sitting between them.

This clonotype was recorded many times. The chain employs TRBV5-1 and TRBJ2-2; 7 nucleotides align to TRBD2. The V segment lost 5 bases and the J segment 4 bases; nucleotides outside the gene matches: 5. CDR3 length equals 14 residues. Germline V gives CDR1 SGHRS, CDR2 YFSETQ. The CDR3 is CASSQRESTGELFF. In DNA, the CDR3 is TGCGCCAGCAGTCAGCGGGAAAGCACCGGGGAGCTGTTTTTT.

CDR3 protein: CASSLENGELFF. Written as DNA, the CDR3 is TGTGCCAGCAGCTTGGAGAACGGGGAGCTGTTTTTT. The V gene is TRBV7-9, the J gene TRBJ2-2; no reliable D call. The length of the CDR3 is 12 residues. Trimming took off 3 bases at V and 7 bases at J, with 6 bases between the two ends. Germline lookup yields CDR1 SEHNR and CDR2 FQNEAQ (reference sequence).

This clonotype was observed at least ten times. The chain's CDR3 is CASSFTGTSGRAGSDTQYF. The CDR3 DNA is TGTGCCAGCAGCTTCACCGGGACTAGCGGGAGGGCCGGCTCAGATACGCAGTATTTT. The genes are TRBV11-2 and TRBJ2-3; the match to TRBD2 covers 16 bases. Trimming at V came to 3 bases and at J to 4 bases, leaving 10 bases not matched to a gene. The CDR3 sequence is 19 residues long. Germline V CDR1 and CDR2: SGHAT, FQNNGV. Drawing the rest from reference TRBV11-2 and TRBJ2-3, the complete variable domain is EAGVAQSPRYKIIEKRQSVAFWCNPISGHATLYWYQQILGQGPKLLIQFQNNGVVDDSQLPKDRFSAERLKGVDSTLKIQPAKLEDSAVYLCASSFTGTSGRAGSDTQYFGPGTRLTVL.

On this clonotype itself: A much larger clonotype is one base distant, so this may be a read error. This rearrangement joins TRBV4-3 to TRBJ2-7, with a possible D match to TRBD2 (6 bases). Trimming pared 0 bases from V and 6 bases from J, leaving 15 bases between. In germline, CDR1 is LGHNA, CDR2 YSLEER. The CDR3 spans 15 residues. The CDR3 nucleotides are TGCGCCAGCAGCCAAGATGAGGGCGGGAACTCCGAGCAGTACTTC. This gives the protein CASSQDEGGNSEQYF.

Ten or more counts support this clonotype. This chain's CDR3 is CSAPPGPPLYEQYF. DNA of the CDR3: TGCAGTGCGCCCCCCGGACCGCCGCTATACGAGCAGTACTTC. The V and J genes are TRBV20-1 and TRBJ2-7; no clear D gene. Per the germline V gene, CDR1 is DFQATT and CDR2 is SNEGSKA (reference sequence). The germline V and J ends were trimmed by 6 bases and 4 bases, with 19 bases remaining between them. CDR3 length equals 14 residues.

The chain has TRBV9 and TRBJ2-5; 9 nucleotides match TRBD1. Trimming cost V 4 bases and J 5 bases; bases outside gene matches: 6. This CDR3 is built from 14 residues. Germline values: CDR1 SGDLS, CDR2 YYNGEE. CDR3 region: CASSYRGQGETQYF. CDR3 DNA sequence: TGTGCCAGCAGCTACAGGGGGCAAGGGGAGACCCAGTACTTC.

This clonotype was seen more than once but under ten times. CDR3 nucleotides: TGCGCCAGCAGCACCACAGCGGGAGTAGGCAATGAGCAGTTCTTC. Its protein is CASSTTAGVGNEQFF. The rearrangement links TRBV5-1 to TRBJ2-1; 8 bases align to TRBD2. J lost 6 bases, V lost 4 bases, and 9 bases had no gene match. This CDR3 spans 15 amino acids. CDR1 is SGHRS and CDR2 is YFSETQ in the germline V gene.

The chain is built from TRBV28 and TRBJ2-7, with TRBD2 as a possible D gene (6 bases). The CDR3 has 15 amino acids. Trimming removed 0 bases at V and 1 base at J, with 10 bases between. CDR1 MDHEN and CDR2 SYDVKM come from the germline V gene. CDR3 DNA sequence: TGTGCCAGCAGTTTATGGCATGGAGGGTCCTACGAGCAGTACTTC. Translated, it gives CASSLWHGGSYEQYF.

This clonotype was recorded many times. The chain recombines TRBV20-1 with TRBJ2-7; 11 nucleotides agree with TRBD2. This CDR3 is built from 15 residues. Germline V gives CDR1 DFQATT, CDR2 SNEGSKA (reference sequence). Losses at the gene ends were 4 bases for V and 3 bases for J; bases not matched to a gene: 8. CDR3 amino acids: CSAILGTSGVYEQYF. The CDR3, as DNA: TGCAGTGCTATTCTGGGGACTAGCGGAGTCTACGAGCAGTACTTC.

This clonotype was observed many times. The V and J genes are TRBV20-1 and TRBJ1-1; D call uncertain. Germline CDR1 is DFQATT and CDR2 is SNEGSKA (reference sequence). The CDR3 covers 15 residues. The germline V and J ends were trimmed by 0 bases and 3 bases, with 14 bases remaining between them. DNA for the CDR3: TGCAGTGCTAGAGATAGTGGGGAATGGGACACTGAAGCTTTCTTT. As protein: CSARDSGEWDTEAFF.

This clonotype was detected ten times or more. The chain combines TRBV6-6 with TRBJ1-5, with TRBD1 as a possible D gene (6 bases). The CDR3 is made up of 13 amino acids. V lost 8 bases and J 5 bases, leaving 13 bases between the germline ends. CDR1 MNHNY and CDR2 SVGAGI come from the germline V gene (reference sequence). In DNA form, the CDR3 reads TGTGCCAGCGGACAGATCCCCTATCAGCCCCAGCATTTT. Amino acids: CASGQIPYQPQHF.

This clonotype was counted many times. The J gene is TRBJ1-1, the V gene TRBV2; tentative D call: TRBD1 (6 bases). Trimming pared 8 bases from V and 4 bases from J, leaving 17 bases between. The germline gives CDR1 SNHLY, CDR2 FYNNEI. This CDR3 region has 14 residues. CDR3 in amino acids: CASQVGRGGTEAFF. The CDR3 bases are TGTGCCAGCCAGGTGGGCAGGGGTGGCACTGAAGCTTTCTTT.

This clonotype was counted many times. The rearrangement uses TRBV4-2 and TRBJ2-7; 8 bases align to TRBD1. The CDR3 spans 14 residues. From germline, CDR1 is LGHNA and CDR2 YNFKEQ. V trimming: 6 bases; J trimming: 3 bases; junction bases outside the gene matches: 7. CDR3 nucleotide sequence: TGTGCCAGCAGAGAACAGGGGACAGGCTACGAGCAGTACTTC. Amino acid sequence: CASREQGTGYEQYF.

The J gene is TRBJ2-2, the V gene TRBV6-1; tentative D call: TRBD1 (5 bases). V was clipped by 5 bases and J by 7 bases, with 11 bases between them. The CDR3 consists of 13 residues. Germline values: CDR1 MNHNS, CDR2 SASEGT. The CDR3 sequence: CASSRQSGGELFF. CDR3 sequence (DNA): TGTGCCAGCAGTCGACAGTCCGGCGGGGAGCTGTTTTTT.

The chain couples TRBV20-1 to TRBJ2-7; 7 nucleotides align to TRBD1. Germline V gene sequence: CDR1 DFQATT, CDR2 SNEGSKA (reference sequence). V was clipped by 5 bases and J by 2 bases; unmatched bases: 6. This CDR3 is 13 amino acids long. For the CDR3, the DNA is TGCAGTGCTGGTGAGGGGGCCCCCTACGAGCAGTACTTC. Encoded protein: CSAGEGAPYEQYF.

This clonotype was found many times. This chain uses TRBV20-1 with TRBJ2-3, with D perhaps TRBD1 or TRBD2 (6 bases each). V shed 6 bases and J shed 5 bases, with 27 bases lying between them. Germline assignment: CDR1 DFQATT and CDR2 SNEGSKA (reference sequence). This CDR3 is 17 amino acids long. Here the CDR3 DNA reads TGCAGTGCCAGGGGAGGAGCGTGGGGGCAGGTCGTAGATACGCAGTATTTT. Residues: CSARGGAWGQVVDTQYF.

This clonotype was found many times. V gene TRBV7-2 combines with J gene TRBJ2-7, with D perhaps matching TRBD2 (6 bases). The V end lost 1 base, the J end lost 4 bases, and 11 bases lay between the germline ends. Germline V gene data show CDR1 as SGHTA and CDR2 as FQGNSA. This CDR3 comprises 14 residues. The CDR3 bases are TGTGCCAGCAGCTTAGATTCGGGAGCGTACGAGCAGTACTTC. This gives the protein CASSLDSGAYEQYF.

This chain uses TRBV9 with TRBJ2-5, with D perhaps matching TRBD1 (5 bases). Germline values: CDR1 SGDLS, CDR2 YYNGEE. Trimming took off 2 bases at V and 0 bases at J, with 11 bases between the two ends. CDR3 size: 15 residues. This chain's CDR3 is CASSVKGLYQETQYF. The CDR3 DNA reads as TGTGCCAGCAGCGTTAAGGGGTTGTACCAAGAGACCCAGTACTTC. The variable domain in full, completed from reference TRBV9 and TRBJ2-5, reads DSGVTQTPKHLITATGQRVTLRCSPRSGDLSVYWYQQSLDQGLQFLIQYYNGEERAKGNILERFSAQQFPDLHSELNLSSLELGDSALYFCASSVKGLYQETQYFGPGTRLLVL.

This clonotype was counted only a few times. The rearrangement joins TRBV12-3 or TRBV12-4 to TRBJ2-7; either TRBD1 or TRBD2 may supply D (5 bases each). The CDR3 sequence is 15 residues long. V lost 7 bases to trimming and J lost 2 bases, with 18 bases between them. CDR3 region: CASKLAAGPTYEQYF. The CDR3 DNA follows: TGTGCCAGCAAGCTAGCAGCAGGGCCGACCTACGAGCAGTACTTC.

The J gene is TRBJ2-5, the V gene TRBV12-5; the D gene could be TRBD1 or TRBD2 (5 bases each). The V and J ends lost 6 bases and 5 bases respectively, with 19 bases between them. Germline assignment: CDR1 LGHNT and CDR2 FRNRAP. The CDR3 spans 15 residues. The CDR3 bases are TGTGCTAGTGGCAAAGGACTCCCGCAGGGTGAGACCCAGTACTTC. This gives the protein CASGKGLPQGETQYF.

This clonotype has a count of ten or more. The rearrangement links TRBV5-1 to TRBJ1-1, with a possible D match to TRBD1 (5 bases). Looked up from germline, CDR1 is SGHRS and CDR2 is YFSETQ. Trimming removed 0 bases at V and 4 bases at J, with 13 bases between. The CDR3 sequence is 15 residues long. Here the CDR3 reads CASSLVSGQITEAFF. The CDR3 bases are TGCGCCAGCAGCTTGGTGTCAGGGCAAATCACTGAAGCTTTCTTT.

This clonotype was seen repeatedly, ten times or more. The chain carries TRBV24-1 and TRBJ1-3; perhaps TRBD1 as D (6 bases). Germline assignment: CDR1 KGHDR and CDR2 SFDVKD. This CDR3 has 15 residues. V gave up 3 bases and J gave up 6 bases, with 14 bases separating them. CDR3 sequence reads: CATSDAQGSENTIYF. The DNA of the CDR3 is TGTGCCACCAGTGATGCACAGGGATCGGAAAACACCATATATTTT.

The chain joins TRBV7-3 to TRBJ2-1, with D unresolved. The ends were cut back, 5 bases at V and 13 bases at J, with 21 bases in the middle. The CDR3 consists of 14 residues. Germline-derived CDR1 and CDR2 are SGHTA and FQGTGA. CDR3 nucleotide sequence: TGTGCCAGCAGCCCCCTGCGAGGAGAGCAAAGACAGTTCTTC. Protein product: CASSPLRGEQRQFF. The full variable domain, its missing parts supplied by reference TRBV7-3 and TRBJ2-1, is GAGVSQTPSNKVTEKGKYVELRCDPISGHTALYWYRQSLGQGPEFLIYFQGTGAADDSGLPNDRFFAVRPEGSVSTLKIQRTERGDSAVYLCASSPLRGEQRQFFGPGTRLTVL.

In this sample, this clonotype turned up a few times. The genes are TRBV7-3 and TRBJ2-2; 10 bases line up with TRBD1. This CDR3 comprises 15 residues. Germline V gives CDR1 SGHTA, CDR2 FQGTGA. V lost 3 bases, J lost 5 bases, and 3 bases stayed unmatched. Written as DNA, the CDR3 is TGTGCCAGCAGCTTCGGGACAGGGGTGACCGGGGAGCTGTTTTTT. Translating gives CASSFGTGVTGELFF.

This clonotype was picked up many times. The DNA for the CDR3 is TGTGCCAGCAGTGAGGACAGGGTTTCACCCCTCCACTTT. This encodes CASSEDRVSPLHF. This sequence joins TRBV6-1 and TRBJ1-6; 8 nucleotides match TRBD1. Germline CDR1 is MNHNS and CDR2 is SASEGT. The CDR3 covers 13 residues. With V trimmed by 3 bases and J by 9 bases, 1 base remained unmatched.

This clonotype appeared many times. This chain joins TRBV18 and TRBJ2-1, with D perhaps matching TRBD1 (7 bases). V was clipped by 3 bases and J by 4 bases, with 19 bases between them. This CDR3 has 17 residues. Germline V gene data show CDR1 as KGHSH and CDR2 as LQKENI. CDR3 region: CASSPRGGSTGYNEQFF. Written as DNA, the CDR3 is TGTGCCAGCTCACCTCGTGGGGGGTCGACAGGGTACAATGAGCAGTTCTTC.